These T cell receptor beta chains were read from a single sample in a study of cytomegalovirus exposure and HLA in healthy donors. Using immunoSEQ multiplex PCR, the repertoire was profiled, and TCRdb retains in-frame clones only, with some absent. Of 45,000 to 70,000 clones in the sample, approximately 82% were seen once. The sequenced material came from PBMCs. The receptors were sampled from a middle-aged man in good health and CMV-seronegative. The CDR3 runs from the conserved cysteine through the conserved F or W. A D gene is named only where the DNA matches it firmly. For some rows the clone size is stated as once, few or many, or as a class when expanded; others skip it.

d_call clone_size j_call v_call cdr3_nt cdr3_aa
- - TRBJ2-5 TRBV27 TGTGCCAGCAGCCTAATGGGGGGTCGGAAGACCCAGTACTTC CASSLMGGRKTQYF
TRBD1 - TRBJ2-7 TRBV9 TGTGCCAGCAGCGTAGGGGACAGGGATTACGAGCAGTACTTC CASSVGDRDYEQYF
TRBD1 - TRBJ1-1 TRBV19 TGTGCCAGTAGTTTACAGGGGGTTTTCACTGAAGCTTTCTTT CASSLQGVFTEAFF
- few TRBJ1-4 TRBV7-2 TGTGCCAGCAGCACGGGGGGTGTCGCGGGAAAACTGTTTTTT CASSTGGVAGKLFF
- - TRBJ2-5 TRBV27 TGTGCCAGCAGTTTATCCTACCGGGGGACCCAGTACTTC CASSLSYRGTQYF
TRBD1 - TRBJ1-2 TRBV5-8 TGTGCCAGCAGCTTCGGGACAGGGGTCAACTATGGCTACACCTTC CASSFGTGVNYGYTF
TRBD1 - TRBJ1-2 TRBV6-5 TGTGCCAGCAGTTACTTCCAACAGGGGGCGAGCGGCTACACCTTC CASSYFQQGASGYTF
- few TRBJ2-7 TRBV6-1 TGTGCCAGCAGTGAACGGTGGGGGCGTGAGGACGAGCAGTACTTC CASSERWGREDEQYF
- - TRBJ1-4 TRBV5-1 TGCGCCAGCAGCTCATCGGTGGGCAATGAAAAACTGTTTTTT CASSSSVGNEKLFF
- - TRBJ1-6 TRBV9 TGTGCCAGCAGCGTAGCTGCCAGGGAAGGTTCACCCCTCCACTTT CASSVAAREGSPLHF
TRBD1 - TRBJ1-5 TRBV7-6 TGTGCCAGCAGCTATGGACAGGACAATCAGCCCCAGCATTTT CASSYGQDNQPQHF
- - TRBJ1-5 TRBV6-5 TGTGCCAGCAGCCGAGGAGGGGCCAATCAGCCCCAGCATTTT CASSRGGANQPQHF
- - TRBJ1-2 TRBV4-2 TGTGCCAGCAGCCAAGATCTCAGGGTCTTCTATGGCTACACCTTC CASSQDLRVFYGYTF
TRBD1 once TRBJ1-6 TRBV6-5 TGTGCCAGCAGTTACTCTATAGGGACAGGATGGTCACCCCTCCACTTT CASSYSIGTGWSPLHF
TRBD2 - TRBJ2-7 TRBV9 TGTGCCAGCAGCCCTCGGACGGGAGGCTACGAGCAGTACTTC CASSPRTGGYEQYF
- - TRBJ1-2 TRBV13 TGTGCCAGCAGCTTAGTAGGGGCTGTCTACACCTTC CASSLVGAVYTF
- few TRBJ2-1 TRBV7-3 TGTGCCAGCAGTACCCAGGACGGGGACTACAATGAGCAGTTCTTC CASSTQDGDYNEQFF
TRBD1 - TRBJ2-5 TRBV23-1 TGCGCCAGCAGTCAACCGGGACAGGGAGGCCAAGAGACCCAGTACTTC CASSQPGQGGQETQYF
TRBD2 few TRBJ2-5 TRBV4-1 TGCGCCAGCAGCCAAATCGGGGGGGTTGGAAGCGGGGAAGAGACCCAGTACTTC CASSQIGGVGSGEETQYF
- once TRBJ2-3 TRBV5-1 TGCGCCAGCAGCTTGGCGGAGGGTGGCACAGATACGCAGTATTTT CASSLAEGGTDTQYF
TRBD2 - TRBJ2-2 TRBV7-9 TGTGCCAGCAGCCCTGGACTAGCGGCTAACACCGGGGAGCTGTTTTTT CASSPGLAANTGELFF
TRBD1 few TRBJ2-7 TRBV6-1 TGTGCCAGCAGTGAAAGTCCGGGACAGTTCTACGAGCAGTACTTC CASSESPGQFYEQYF
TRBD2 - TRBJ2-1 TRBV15 TGTGCCACCAGCAGAGCCCAAGCGGGGGGGCTTAATGAGCAGTTCTTC CATSRAQAGGLNEQFF
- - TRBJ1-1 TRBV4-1 TGCGCCAGCAGCCAAGAAATAGCCTTTACGAACACTGAAGCTTTCTTT CASSQEIAFTNTEAFF
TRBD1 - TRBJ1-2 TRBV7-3 TGTGCCAGCAGCTTAAATGGGGGACAGGGCTATGGCTACACCTTC CASSLNGGQGYGYTF
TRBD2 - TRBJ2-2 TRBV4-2 TGTGCCAGCAGCCAAGACTGGGGGGGGGACACCGGGGAGCTGTTTTTT CASSQDWGGDTGELFF
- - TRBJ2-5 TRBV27 TGTGCCAGCAGTTTACTCGGGGAGGAGACCCAGTACTTC CASSLLGEETQYF
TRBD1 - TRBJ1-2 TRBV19 TGTGCCAGTAGTGCCAGGACAGGCGGAGGCTATGGCTACACCTTC CASSARTGGGYGYTF
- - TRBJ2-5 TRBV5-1 TGCGCCAGCTTCATTACGGGGTTTCAAGAGACCCAGTACTTC CASFITGFQETQYF
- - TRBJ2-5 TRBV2 TGTGCCACCACAGAACGAGAGACCCAGTACTTC CATTERETQYF
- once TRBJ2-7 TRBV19 TGTGCCAGTAGTAACTCGGGCGGGCGTTACGAGCAGTACTTC CASSNSGGRYEQYF
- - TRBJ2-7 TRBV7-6 TGTGCCAGCAGCCCGACGACAGGCTTTCCCTACGAGCAGTACTTC CASSPTTGFPYEQYF
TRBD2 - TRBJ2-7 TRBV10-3 TGTGCCATCAGTTCCGGGACTAGCGGGGGTTACGAGCAGTACTTC CAISSGTSGGYEQYF
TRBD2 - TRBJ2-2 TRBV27 TGTGCCAGCAGTCTAGGACTAGCGGGGGGCACCGGGGAGCTGTTTTTT CASSLGLAGGTGELFF
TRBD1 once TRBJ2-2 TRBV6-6 TGTGCCAACTCCGGGACAGCGATGAACACCGGGGAGCTGTTTTTT CANSGTAMNTGELFF
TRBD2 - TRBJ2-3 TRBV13 TGTGCCAGCAGCCCTCCCGGACTAGCGGGGGGAGGTTGGGGCACAGATACGCAGTATTTT CASSPPGLAGGGWGTDTQYF
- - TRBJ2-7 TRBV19 TGTGCCAGTAGTATCGCAGGGGCCGCCTACGAGCAGTACTTC CASSIAGAAYEQYF
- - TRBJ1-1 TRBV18 TGTGCCAGCTCACCTTTCGACAGGAAAACTGAAGCTTTCTTT CASSPFDRKTEAFF
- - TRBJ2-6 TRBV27 TGTGCCAGCAGTCCTCCCGGGGCTGGGGCCAACGTCCTGACTTTC CASSPPGAGANVLTF
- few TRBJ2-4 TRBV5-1 TGCGCCAGCAGCTCCCAGGGGGGCGGGCTAGCCAAAAACATTCAGTACTTC CASSSQGGGLAKNIQYF
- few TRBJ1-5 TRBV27 TGTGCCAGCAGTTTAGCACACAATCAGCCCCAGCATTTT CASSLAHNQPQHF
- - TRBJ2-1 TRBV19 TGTGCCAGTAGACTCTCCGGGACATCCGGCGGTGAGCAGTTCTTC CASRLSGTSGGEQFF
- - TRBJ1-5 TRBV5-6 TGTGCCAGCAGCCGACTTTATCAGCCCCAGCATTTT CASSRLYQPQHF
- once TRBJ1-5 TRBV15 TGTGCCACCAGCAGAGATTCCAGGGACACTAATCAGCCCCAGCATTTT CATSRDSRDTNQPQHF
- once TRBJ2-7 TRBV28 TGTGCCAGCAGTTCTGCCACTACCGGTGAGCAGTACTTC CASSSATTGEQYF
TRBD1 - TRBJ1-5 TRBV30 TGTGCCTGGAGTGCCGGACAGGGGGCCGCTCAGCCCCAGCATTTT CAWSAGQGAAQPQHF
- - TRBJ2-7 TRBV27 TGTGCCAGCAGTTTAGAGGGCTACGAGCAGTACTTC CASSLEGYEQYF
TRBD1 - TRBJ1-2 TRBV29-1 TGCAGCATAGGACAGGCTAACTATGGCTACACCTTC CSIGQANYGYTF
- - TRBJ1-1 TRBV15 TGTGCCACCAGCAGAGGGACACTGAACACTGAAGCTTTCTTT CATSRGTLNTEAFF
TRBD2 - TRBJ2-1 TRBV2 TGTGCCAGCAGTGAACGGGCTAGCGGGGGGGATGAGCAGTTCTTC CASSERASGGDEQFF
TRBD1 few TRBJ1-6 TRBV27 TGTGCCAGCAGACGTCCCGGGGACAGTTCACCCCTCCACTTT CASRRPGDSSPLHF
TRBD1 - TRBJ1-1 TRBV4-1 TGCGCCAGCAGCCAAGAGGGGACAGGGACTTTCGCTGAAGCTTTCTTT CASSQEGTGTFAEAFF
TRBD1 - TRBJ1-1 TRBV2 TGTGCCAGCAGTGGAAGGGGACAGGCGCAGATGAACACTGAAGCTTTCTTT CASSGRGQAQMNTEAFF
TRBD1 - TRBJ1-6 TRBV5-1 TGCGCCAGCAGCTTTGGACAGGGAGGCAGCTCACCCCTCCACTTT CASSFGQGGSSPLHF
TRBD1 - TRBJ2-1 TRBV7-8 TGTGCCAGCAGCGCGAGGGGGCCATTCAATGAGCAGTTCTTC CASSARGPFNEQFF
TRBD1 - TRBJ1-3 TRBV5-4 TGTGCCAGCAGCTTGTATGTCGACCAGGGGGCTGGAAACACCATATATTTT CASSLYVDQGAGNTIYF
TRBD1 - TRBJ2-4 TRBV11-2 TGTGCCAGCAGCTCACAGGGGGCCGGTGGAAACATTCAGTACTTC CASSSQGAGGNIQYF
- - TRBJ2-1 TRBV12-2 TGTGCAAGTCGCTTAGGTTCAAAAAAGCGCTACAATGAGCAGTTCTTC CASRLGSKKRYNEQFF
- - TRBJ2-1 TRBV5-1 TGCGCCAGCGGAACGGGGAACAATGAGCAGTTCTTC CASGTGNNEQFF